Described below is a single T cell receptor (beta chain) sequence and its context. Its antigen remains unidentified. The record has no base qualities; no much larger clone is one base away. RNA was extracted using the RNeasy kit, and about 0.45 to 1 ug of the RNA was reverse transcribed with random hexamers. TCR beta CDR3 regions were amplified with the immunoSEQ multiplex PCR assay covering 54 Vbeta and 13 Jbeta segments. PCR amplification bias was corrected by using a synthetic template baseline for primer optimization and computational correction. The paper's data handling went like this. Reads were assigned to V, D and J genes according to IMGT and analyzed in immunoSEQ Analyzer, with only productive sequences retained. Clonality was calculated as one minus the Shannon entropy normalized by log2 of the number of productive unique sequences. For each patient and control, public and private clones were evaluated among the 100 most prevalent clones. A clone was defined as Susac-specific if it was absent from the healthy and MS cohorts, from about a thousand published viral clones and from other ImmuneACCESS disease sequences. TCRdb reprocessing: public reads trimmed at Q25 with fastp, clones called with MiXCR, in-frame beta chains kept. Under each unique CDR3 protein, matching rows form one entry showing the most common genes and DNA. These V and J calls derive from TCRdb rather than the authors' analysis. The sample has approximately 120,000 distinct CDR3 sequences on record, 80% to 95% of them singletons. Approximately 0.12% of the sample rests with the top ten.

This specimen belongs to a study of CD8 T cells in Susac syndrome (dated by TCRdb to about 2019). About the study as a whole: The study used repertoire sequencing to test whether antigen drove CD8+ T cell activation and differentiation in Susac syndrome. The clonality of the CD8+ T cell repertoire was compared across 11 to 12 healthy donors, some 14 Susac syndrome patients and under 19 multiple sclerosis patients. The investigation overall reported the following: The number of individuals in the TCR sequencing and HLA analysis was recognized as being relatively small.

The CDR3 sequence holds 14 residues, the cysteine and phenylalanine included. Only the CDR3 DNA stays, 42 bases, in frame from base 1. Based on the germline V gene (reference sequence), the CDR1 and CDR2 sequences are SEHNR and FQNEAQ. Trimming removed 3 bases from V and 4 bases from J, leaving 10 bases between the germline ends. Peripheral blood CD8+ and CD4+ T cells from healthy donors, Susac syndrome patients and multiple sclerosis patients were profiled using high-throughput TCR beta sequencing. Healthy donors were age- and sex-matched controls. Bulk CD8+ and CD4+ T cells were purified by magnetic negative isolation, while CD8+ TEMRA cells were enriched using FACS. Blood was collected in EDTA tubes and processed within 24 hours, with PBMCs isolated through density gradient centrifugation. PBMCs intended for TCR sequencing were frozen in liquid nitrogen and were later thawed in a 37 degrees C water bath. A purity of at least 90% was achieved for sorted or isolated CD4+, CD8+ and CD8+ TEMRA cells.

The receptor chain draws on TRBV7-9 and TRBJ1-5; the D gene cannot be resolved reliably. The TCR originated in a human donor in good health. The sample was CD8+ T cells from PBMCs. Read as DNA, the sequence is TGTGCCAGCAGCTTCGGTGGCGAAAATCAGCCCCAGCATTTT. This gives the protein CASSFGGENQPQHF.